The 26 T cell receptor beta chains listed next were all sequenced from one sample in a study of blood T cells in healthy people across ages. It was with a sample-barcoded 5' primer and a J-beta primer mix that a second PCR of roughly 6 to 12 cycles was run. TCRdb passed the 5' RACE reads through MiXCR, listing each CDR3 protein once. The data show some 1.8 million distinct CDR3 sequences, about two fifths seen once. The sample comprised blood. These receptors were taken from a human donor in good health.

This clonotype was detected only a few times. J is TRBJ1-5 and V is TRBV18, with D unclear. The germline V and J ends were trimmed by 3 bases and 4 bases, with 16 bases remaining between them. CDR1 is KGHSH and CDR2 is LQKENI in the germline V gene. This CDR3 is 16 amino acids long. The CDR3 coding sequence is TGTGCCAGCTCACCGACCCTGGAACGCCCAAATCAGCCCCAGCATTTT. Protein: CASSPTLERPNQPQHF.

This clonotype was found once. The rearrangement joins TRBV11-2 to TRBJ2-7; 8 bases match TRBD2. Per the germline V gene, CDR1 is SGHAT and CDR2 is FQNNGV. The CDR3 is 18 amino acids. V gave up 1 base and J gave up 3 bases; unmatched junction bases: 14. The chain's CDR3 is CASSLAALVSGVFYEQYF. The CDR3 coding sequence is TGTGCCAGCAGCTTAGCCGCGTTGGTTAGCGGGGTTTTCTACGAGCAGTACTTC.

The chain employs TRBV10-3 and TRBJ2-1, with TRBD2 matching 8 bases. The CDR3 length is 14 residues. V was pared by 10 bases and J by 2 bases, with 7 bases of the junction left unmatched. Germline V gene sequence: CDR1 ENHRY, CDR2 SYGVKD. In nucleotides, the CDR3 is TGTGCCACCCGTTCGGGGGGGCCCTACAATGAGCAGTTCTTC. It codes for CATRSGGPYNEQFF.

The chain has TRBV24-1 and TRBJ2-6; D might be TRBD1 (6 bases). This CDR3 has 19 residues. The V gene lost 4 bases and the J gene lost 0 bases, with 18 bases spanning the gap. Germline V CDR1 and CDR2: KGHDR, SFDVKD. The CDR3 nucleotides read TGTGCCACCAGTGACCTGACAGGCTCGACCCACTCTGGGGCCAACGTCCTGACTTTC. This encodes CATSDLTGSTHSGANVLTF.

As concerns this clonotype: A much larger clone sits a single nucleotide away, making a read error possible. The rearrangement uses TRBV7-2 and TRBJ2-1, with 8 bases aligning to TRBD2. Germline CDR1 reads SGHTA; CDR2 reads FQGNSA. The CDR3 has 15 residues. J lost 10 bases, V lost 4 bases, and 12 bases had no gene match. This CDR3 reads CASSSQRGNSYEQFF. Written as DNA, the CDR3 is TGTGCCAGCAGCTCCCAGCGGGGGAACTCCTACGAGCAGTTCTTC.

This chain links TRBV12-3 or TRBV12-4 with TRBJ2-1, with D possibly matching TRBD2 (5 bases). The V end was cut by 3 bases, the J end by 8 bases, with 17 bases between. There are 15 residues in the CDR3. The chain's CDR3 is CASSFQAVGIHEQFF. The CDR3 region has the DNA TGTGCCAGCAGTTTTCAAGCGGTGGGGATCCATGAGCAGTTCTTC.

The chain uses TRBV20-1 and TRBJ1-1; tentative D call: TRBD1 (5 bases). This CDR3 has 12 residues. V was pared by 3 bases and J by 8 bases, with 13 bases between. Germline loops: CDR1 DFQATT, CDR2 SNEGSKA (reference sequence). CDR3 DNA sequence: TGCAGTGCTAGGGACGACAGTTTAGAAGCTTTCTTT. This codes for CSARDDSLEAFF.

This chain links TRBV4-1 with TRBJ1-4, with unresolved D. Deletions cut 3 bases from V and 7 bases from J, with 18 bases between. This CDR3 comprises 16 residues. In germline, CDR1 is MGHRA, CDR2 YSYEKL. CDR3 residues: CASSHEPSRAGEKLFF. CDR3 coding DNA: TGCGCCAGCAGCCACGAACCTTCACGGGCGGGTGAAAAACTGTTTTTT.

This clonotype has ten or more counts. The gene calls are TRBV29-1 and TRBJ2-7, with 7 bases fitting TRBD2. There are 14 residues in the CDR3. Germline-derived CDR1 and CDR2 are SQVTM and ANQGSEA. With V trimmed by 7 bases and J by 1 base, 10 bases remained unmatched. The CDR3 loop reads CSAGGTSGSYEQYF. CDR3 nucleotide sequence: TGCAGCGCGGGGGGAACGTCCGGGTCCTACGAGCAGTACTTC.

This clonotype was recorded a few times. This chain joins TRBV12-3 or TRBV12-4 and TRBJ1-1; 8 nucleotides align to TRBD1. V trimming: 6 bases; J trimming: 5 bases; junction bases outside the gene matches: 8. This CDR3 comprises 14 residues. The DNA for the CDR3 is TGTGCCAGCAGGTCGGACAGGGAGAGGACTGAAGCTTTCTTT. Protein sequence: CASRSDRERTEAFF.

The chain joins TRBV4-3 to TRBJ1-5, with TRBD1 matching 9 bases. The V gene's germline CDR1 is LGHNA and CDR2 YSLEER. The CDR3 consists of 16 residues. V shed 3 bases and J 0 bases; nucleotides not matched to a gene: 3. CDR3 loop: CASSQGQGTSNQPQHF. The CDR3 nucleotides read TGCGCCAGCAGCCAGGGACAGGGTACTAGCAATCAGCCCCAGCATTTT.

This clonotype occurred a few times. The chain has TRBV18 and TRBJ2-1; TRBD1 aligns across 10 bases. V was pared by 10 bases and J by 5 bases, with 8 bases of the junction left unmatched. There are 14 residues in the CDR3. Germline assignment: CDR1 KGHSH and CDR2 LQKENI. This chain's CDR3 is CATKRGTGDNEQFF. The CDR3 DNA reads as TGTGCCACCAAAAGGGGGACAGGGGACAATGAGCAGTTCTTC.

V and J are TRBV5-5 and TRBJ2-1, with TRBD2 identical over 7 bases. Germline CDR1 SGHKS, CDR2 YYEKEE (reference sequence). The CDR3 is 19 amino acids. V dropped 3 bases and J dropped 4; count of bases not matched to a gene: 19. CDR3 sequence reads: CASSSMGGEGKTPYNEQFF. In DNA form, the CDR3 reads TGTGCCAGCAGCTCGATGGGTGGGGAGGGTAAAACCCCTTACAATGAGCAGTTCTTC.

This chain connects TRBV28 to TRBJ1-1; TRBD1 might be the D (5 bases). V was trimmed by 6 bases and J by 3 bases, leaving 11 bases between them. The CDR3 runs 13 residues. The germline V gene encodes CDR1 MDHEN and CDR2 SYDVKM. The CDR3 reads CASRWDSDTEAFF. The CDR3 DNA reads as TGTGCCAGCAGATGGGACTCAGACACTGAAGCTTTCTTT.

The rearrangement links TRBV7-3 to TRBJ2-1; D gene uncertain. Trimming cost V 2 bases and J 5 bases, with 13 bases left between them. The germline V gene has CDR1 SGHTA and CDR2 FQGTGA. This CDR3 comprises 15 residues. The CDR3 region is CASSLGRLNNNEQFF. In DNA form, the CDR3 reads TGTGCCAGCAGCTTAGGAAGGCTGAATAACAATGAGCAGTTCTTC.

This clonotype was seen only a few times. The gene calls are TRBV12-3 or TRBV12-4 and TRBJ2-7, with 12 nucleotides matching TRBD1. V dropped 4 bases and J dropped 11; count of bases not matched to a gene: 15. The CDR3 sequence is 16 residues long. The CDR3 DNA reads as TGTGCCAGCAGTTCGCTGTTGGGGACAGGGGGCTCTCTTAAGTACTTC. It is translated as CASSSLLGTGGSLKYF.

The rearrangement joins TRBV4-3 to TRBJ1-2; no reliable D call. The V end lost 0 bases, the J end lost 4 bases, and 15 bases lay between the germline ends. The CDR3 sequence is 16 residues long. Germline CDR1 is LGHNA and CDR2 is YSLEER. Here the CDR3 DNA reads TGCGCCAGCAGCCAAGATCCCCGGCAGACCTTCTATGGCTACACCTTC. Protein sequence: CASSQDPRQTFYGYTF.

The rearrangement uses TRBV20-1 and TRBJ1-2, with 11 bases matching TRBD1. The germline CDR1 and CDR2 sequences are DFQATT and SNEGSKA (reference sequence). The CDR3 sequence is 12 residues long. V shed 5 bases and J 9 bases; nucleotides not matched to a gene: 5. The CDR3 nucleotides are TGCAGTGCTGGGGACAGGGGGGTACGCTACACCTTC. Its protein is CSAGDRGVRYTF.

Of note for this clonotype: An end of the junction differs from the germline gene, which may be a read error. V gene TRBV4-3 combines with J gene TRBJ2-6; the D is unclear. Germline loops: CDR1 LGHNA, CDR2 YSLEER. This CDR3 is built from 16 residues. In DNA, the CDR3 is TGCGCCAGCAGCCAAGCTTGGGGTTCTGGAGCCAACGTCCTGACTTTC. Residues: CASSQAWGSGANVLTF.

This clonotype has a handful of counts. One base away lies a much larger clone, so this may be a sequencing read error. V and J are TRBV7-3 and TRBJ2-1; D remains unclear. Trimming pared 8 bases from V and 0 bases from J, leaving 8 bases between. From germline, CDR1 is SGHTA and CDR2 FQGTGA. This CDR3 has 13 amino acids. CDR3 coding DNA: TGTGCCAGCGGCACGAGCTCCTACAATGAGCAGTTCTTC. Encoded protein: CASGTSSYNEQFF.

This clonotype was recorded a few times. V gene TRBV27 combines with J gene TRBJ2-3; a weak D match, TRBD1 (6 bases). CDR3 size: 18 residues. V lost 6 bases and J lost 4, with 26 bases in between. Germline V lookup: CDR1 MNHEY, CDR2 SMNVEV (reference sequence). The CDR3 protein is CASSYGGWGLGRSDTQYF. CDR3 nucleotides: TGTGCCAGCAGCTATGGGGGATGGGGGCTAGGGAGATCAGATACGCAGTATTTT.

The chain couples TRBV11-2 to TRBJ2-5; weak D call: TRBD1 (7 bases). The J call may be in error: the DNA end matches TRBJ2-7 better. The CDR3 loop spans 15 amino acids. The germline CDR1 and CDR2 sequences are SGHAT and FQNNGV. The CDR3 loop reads CASSQGGGTRYEQYF. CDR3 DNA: TGTGCCAGCAGCCAGGGGGGCGGCACACGCTACGAGCAGTACTTC.

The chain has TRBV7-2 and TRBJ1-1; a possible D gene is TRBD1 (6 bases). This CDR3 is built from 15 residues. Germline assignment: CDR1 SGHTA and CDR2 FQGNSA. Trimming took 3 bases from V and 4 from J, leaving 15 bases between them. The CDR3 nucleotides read TGTGCCAGCAGCTTCCAGGGGTCAATGGCCACTGAAGCTTTCTTT. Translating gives CASSFQGSMATEAFF.

The CDR3 sequence: CASSDGQTPGYTF. CDR3 coding DNA: TGTGCCAGCAGCGACGGACAGACTCCTGGCTACACCTTC. The V and J genes are TRBV7-6 and TRBJ1-2, with D maybe TRBD1 (6 bases). CDR3 length: 13 amino acids. Germline CDR1 is SGHVS and CDR2 is FNYEAQ. V was trimmed by 5 bases and J by 7 bases, leaving 14 bases between them.

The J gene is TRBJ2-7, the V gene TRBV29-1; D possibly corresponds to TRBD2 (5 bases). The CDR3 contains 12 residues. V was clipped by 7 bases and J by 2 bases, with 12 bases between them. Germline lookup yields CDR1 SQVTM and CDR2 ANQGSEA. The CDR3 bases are TGCAGCGGGACTTTGGGCCCCTACGAGCAGTACTTC. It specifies CSGTLGPYEQYF.

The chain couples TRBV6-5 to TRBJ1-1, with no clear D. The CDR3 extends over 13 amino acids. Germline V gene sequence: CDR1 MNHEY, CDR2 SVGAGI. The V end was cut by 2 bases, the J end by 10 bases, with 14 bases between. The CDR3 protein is CASSYGRPEGAFF. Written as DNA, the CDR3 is TGTGCCAGCAGTTACGGGCGGCCAGAGGGAGCTTTCTTT.